The rows below give T cell receptor beta chains drawn from one sample of a study of T cell repertoires in cytomegalovirus infection. Via MiXCR, TCRdb re-called the reads, giving one row per CDR3 protein. Seen here are about 920,000 distinct CDR3 sequences, 25% to 40% observed once, and the top ten hold under 15%. For these receptors, no antigen is known. Source: cultured CD8+ T cells from PBMCs, taken from culture after CMV antigen stimulation. These receptors were collected from a human donor in good health (CMV status not recorded). Some clones in this sample may be carry-over from other donors' samples. Each CDR3 is given with its conserved first and last residue. The D gene is left open where the match is weak. Only part of the rows carry a size: once, few, many, or a class if the clone is expanded.

length	D	J	V	size	CDR3	DNA
14	TRBD1	TRBJ1-2	TRBV4-2	few	CASSQDRGGYGYTF	TGTGCCAGCAGCCAGGACAGGGGTGGCTATGGCTACACCTTC
14	NA	TRBJ1-5	TRBV11-2	few	CASSLNLGNQPQHF	TGTGCCAGCAGCTTAAATTTAGGCAATCAGCCCCAGCATTTT
12	NA	TRBJ1-1	TRBV7-6	NA	CASSPAGELLLF	TGTGCCAGCAGCCCGGCAGGGGAGTTGCTTCTCTTT
18	TRBD2	TRBJ2-7	TRBV7-2	NA	CASSLLGGLAGAGYEQYF	TGTGCCAGCAGCTTACTAGGAGGACTAGCGGGGGCCGGCTACGAGCAGTACTTC
16	TRBD2	TRBJ2-1	TRBV7-6	many	CASSFPLAGANNEQFF	TGTGCCAGCAGCTTCCCGCTAGCGGGGGCGAACAATGAGCAGTTCTTC
13	NA	TRBJ1-2	TRBV7-8	few	CASSYRDDYGYTF	TGTGCCAGCAGCTACAGGGACGACTATGGCTACACCTTC
15	TRBD2	TRBJ2-1	TRBV2	NA	CASSDRWLADNEQFF	TGTGCCAGCAGTGATAGGTGGCTAGCGGACAATGAGCAGTTCTTC
11	NA	TRBJ1-1	TRBV4-1	NA	CASSQDAEAFF	TGCGCCAGCAGCCAAGATGCGGAAGCTTTCTTT
17	NA	TRBJ1-4	TRBV7-9	NA	CASSLLEIGSEGEKLFF	TGTGCCAGCAGCTTATTAGAAATCGGATCCGAGGGGGAAAAACTGTTTTTT
16	NA	TRBJ1-4	TRBV15	NA	CATSGGLSFGNEKLFF	TGTGCCACCAGCGGGGGACTATCCTTTGGTAATGAAAAACTGTTTTTT
15	TRBD1	TRBJ1-1	TRBV7-9	many	CASSPQTGLGTEAFF	TGTGCCAGCAGCCCCCAGACAGGGTTGGGCACTGAAGCTTTCTTT
16	TRBD2	TRBJ2-1	TRBV4-1	few	CASSQERLAGYNEQFF	TGCGCCAGCAGCCAAGAAAGGCTAGCGGGGTACAATGAGCAGTTCTTC
15	NA	TRBJ1-1	TRBV7-9	few	CASSLPGVRNTEAFF	TGTGCCAGCAGCTTACCAGGGGTCCGAAACACTGAAGCTTTCTTT
14	NA	TRBJ1-1	TRBV7-9	NA	CASSLGPALAEAFF	TGTGCCAGCAGCTTAGGTCCTGCCCTGGCAGAAGCTTTCTTT
15	TRBD2	TRBJ2-1	TRBV6-2/TRBV6-3	NA	CASSYRRGTYNEQFF	TGTGCCAGCAGTTACCGGCGGGGGACCTACAATGAGCAGTTCTTC
15	NA	TRBJ2-3	TRBV7-6	NA	CASSSEGWDTDTQYF	TGTGCCAGCAGCTCAGAGGGGTGGGACACAGATACGCAGTATTTT
17	TRBD2	TRBJ2-1	TRBV5-6	few	CASSPHLLALADNEQFF	TGTGCCAGCAGCCCGCACCTACTTGCACTAGCGGACAATGAGCAGTTCTTC
14	NA	TRBJ2-3	TRBV7-2	many	CASSRLTSTDTQYF	TGTGCCAGCAGCCGACTAACTAGCACAGATACGCAGTATTTT
16	TRBD2	TRBJ2-6	TRBV29-1	NA	CSVVAGGPTGANVLTF	TGCAGCGTGGTAGCGGGGGGCCCTACTGGGGCCAACGTCCTGACTTTC
16	NA	TRBJ2-3	TRBV27	NA	CASSPGLSEGTDTQYF	TGTGCCAGCAGTCCCGGTTTGTCCGAGGGCACAGATACGCAGTATTTT
16	NA	TRBJ2-3	TRBV27	NA	CASSLGGIFDPDTQYF	TGTGCCAGCAGTTTAGGTGGTATATTTGATCCAGATACGCAGTATTTT
19	TRBD2	TRBJ2-3	TRBV7-8	NA	CASSPLPSGGHQGTDMQYF	TGTGCCAGCAGCCCCCTTCCTAGCGGGGGCCACCAGGGCACAGATATGCAGTATTTT
16	TRBD1	TRBJ2-1	TRBV7-6	many	CASSLPQGKFDNEQFF	TGTGCCAGCAGCTTACCACAGGGGAAATTTGACAATGAGCAGTTCTTC
13	NA	TRBJ2-1	TRBV24-1	NA	CATSGGGGNEQFF	TGTGCCACCTCCGGAGGGGGGGGGAATGAGCAGTTCTTC
16	TRBD2	TRBJ2-2	TRBV4-3	NA	CASSWEAGGGTGELFF	TGCGCCAGCAGTTGGGAGGCGGGGGGCGGAACCGGGGAGCTGTTTTTT
16	NA	TRBJ1-3	TRBV27	NA	CASSPGLMAPGNTIYF	TGTGCCAGCAGTCCGGGATTAATGGCGCCCGGAAACACCATATATTTT
17	NA	TRBJ1-1	TRBV6-2/TRBV6-3	NA	CASSYSRTGPRPTEAFF	TGTGCCAGCAGTTACTCGAGAACAGGGCCGCGTCCCACTGAAGCTTTCTTT
15	TRBD1	TRBJ1-2	TRBV27	NA	CASSLYQGADYGYTF	TGTGCCAGCAGTTTGTATCAGGGGGCGGACTATGGCTACACCTTC
16	TRBD1	TRBJ1-1	TRBV27	once	CACTKIQGAVGTEAFF	TGTGCCTGCACCAAAATACAGGGGGCGGTGGGCACTGAAGCTTTCTTT
16	TRBD1	TRBJ1-1	TRBV12-3/TRBV12-4	many	CASSSSVDRINTEAFF	TGTGCCAGCAGTTCCTCCGTGGACAGGATTAACACTGAAGCTTTCTTT
15	NA	TRBJ1-1	TRBV6-2/TRBV6-3	NA	CASSYYRTGDTEAFF	TGTGCCAGCAGTTACTATAGGACGGGCGACACTGAAGCTTTCTTT
16	NA	TRBJ2-3	TRBV4-3	few	CASSPLGGADTDTQYF	TGCGCCAGCAGCCCCCTGGGTGGGGCGGATACAGATACGCAGTATTTT
14	NA	TRBJ1-2	TRBV27	few	CASSSGGRGYGYTF	TGTGCCAGCAGTTCCGGAGGCAGGGGCTATGGCTACACCTTC
14	TRBD1	TRBJ2-3	TRBV7-9	NA	CASSSRTGADTQYF	TGTGCCAGCAGCTCGAGGACAGGGGCAGATACGCAGTATTTT
15	NA	TRBJ1-1	TRBV5-6	NA	CASSLGWGGATEAFF	TGTGCCAGCAGCTTGGGTTGGGGGGGCGCGACTGAAGCTTTCTTT
18	TRBD2	TRBJ2-2	TRBV4-1	NA	CASSQEALAGGLTGELFF	TGCGCCAGCAGCCAAGAGGCCCTAGCGGGGGGGCTTACCGGGGAGCTGTTTTTT
16	NA	TRBJ2-2	TRBV7-9	NA	CASSPPRGGDTGELFF	TGTGCCAGCAGTCCTCCGCGGGGCGGGGACACCGGGGAGCTGTTTTTT
17	NA	TRBJ2-1	TRBV7-8	NA	CASSLYRRVAEDNEQFF	TGTGCCAGCAGCTTATACCGGCGGGTAGCAGAAGACAATGAGCAGTTCTTC
15	NA	TRBJ1-2	TRBV5-4	NA	CASSLAQRQSYGYTF	TGTGCCAGCAGCTTGGCCCAAAGACAGTCCTATGGCTACACCTTC
14	TRBD1	TRBJ2-5	TRBV6-1	few	CASSGQGAWETQYF	TGTGCCAGCAGTGGACAGGGGGCATGGGAGACCCAGTACTTC